Presented here are 21 T cell receptor beta chains from one specimen sequenced in a study of CD8+CD57+ T cells in acquired aplastic anemia. The TCR beta profiling, which covered VDJ combination and CDR3 sequence, was carried out using genomic DNA as the template. In TCRdb, the reads were re-called with MiXCR into one record per CDR3 protein. The profile shows hundreds of thousands of distinct CDR3 sequences, about 70% of them singletons. Source material: sorted CD4+, CD8+, or CD8+CD57+ T cells (not recorded which) from PBMCs. The receptors originated from a human donor in good health, serving as a control.

This clonotype showed up many times. V is TRBV5-8 and J is TRBJ2-1, with TRBD1 identical over 7 bases. Germline V gives CDR1 SGHTS, CDR2 YDEGEE. V lost 6 bases to trimming and J lost 6 bases; unmatched junction nucleotides: 15. The CDR3 sequence is 16 residues long. The CDR3 DNA reads as TGTGCCAGCACCATCTCGCACAGGGGAGACCGCAATGAGCAGTTCTTC. As protein: CASTISHRGDRNEQFF. The full variable domain, in which reference TRBV5-8 and TRBJ2-1 provide the parts outside the CDR3, is EAGVTQSPTHLIKTRGQQATLRCSPISGHTSVYWYQQALGLGLQFLLWYDEGEERNRGNFPPRFSGRQFPNYSSELNVNALELEDSALYLCASTISHRGDRNEQFFGPGTRLTVL.

To note about this clonotype: At one end, the junction sequence differs from germline, possibly due to a read error. The chain links TRBV7-2 to TRBJ1-2; D ambiguous. CDR3 length: 15 residues. The germline V gene encodes CDR1 SGHTA and CDR2 FQGNSA. CDR3 loop: CASTGSGGVGTGYTF. In nucleotides, the CDR3 is TGTGCCAGCACCGGGAGCGGTGGCGTGGGCACTGGCTATACCTTC.

The chain couples TRBV5-1 to TRBJ2-7; 8 nucleotides match TRBD2. The CDR3 length is 12 residues. From germline, CDR1 is SGHRS and CDR2 YFSETQ. J was trimmed by 6 bases and V by 4 bases; bases with no gene match: 3. CDR3 coding DNA: TGCGCCAGCAGCCCCGGGGGGGGCGAGCAGTACTTC. Protein sequence: CASSPGGGEQYF.

The chain recombines TRBV12-1 with TRBJ1-2. TRBV12-1 corresponds to a pseudogene. This CDR3 spans 13 amino acids. CDR3 bases: TGTGCCAGCAGCATGCGGACAGATGATGGCTACACCTTC. Its protein product is CASSMRTDDGYTF.

The table lists this clonotype with many counts. The chain is built from TRBV5-1 and TRBJ2-7; D call uncertain. CDR3 length: 13 amino acids. Germline CDR1 SGHRS, CDR2 YFSETQ. V dropped 6 bases and J dropped 0 bases, with 10 bases sitting between them. CDR3 region: CASNGLDSYEQYF. The DNA of the CDR3 is TGCGCCAGCAATGGCCTAGACTCCTACGAGCAGTACTTC.

This clonotype was picked up many times. The V and J genes are TRBV2 and TRBJ1-5, with D possibly TRBD1 on 5 matching bases. The V end lost 1 base, the J end lost 9 bases, and 10 bases lay between the germline ends. The germline V gene has CDR1 SNHLY and CDR2 FYNNEI. The CDR3 has 13 amino acids. The CDR3 nucleotides are TGTGCCAGCAGTGAAGACAGGCGTGGGCCCCAGCATTTT. Its protein is CASSEDRRGPQHF.

CDR3 bases: TGCAGCGTTGATAATCCGGGACAGGGGGTAGGGGCTAATGAAAAACTGTTTTTT. It encodes CSVDNPGQGVGANEKLFF. This chain uses TRBV29-1 with TRBJ1-4; 11 positions agree with TRBD1. CDR3 length: 18 amino acids. The germline gives CDR1 SQVTM, CDR2 ANQGSEA. V was pared by 3 bases and J by 3 bases, with 12 bases of the junction left unmatched. Variable domain in full (rest from reference TRBV29-1 and TRBJ1-4): SAVISQKPSRDICQRGTSLTIQCQVDSQVTMMFWYRQQPGQSLTLIATANQGSEATYESGFVIDKFPISRPNLTFSTLTVSNMSPEDSSIYLCSVDNPGQGVGANEKLFFGSGTQLSVL.

This chain links TRBV19 with TRBJ2-1; D gene unclear. The CDR3 contains 14 residues. Germline V lookup: CDR1 LNHDA, CDR2 SQIVND (reference sequence). The V and J ends lost 8 bases and 6 bases respectively, with 17 bases between them. The CDR3 nucleotides are TGTGCCAGTGATCGAGGTGCAGCCTCCAATGAGCAGTTCTTC. As protein: CASDRGAASNEQFF.

This clonotype was seen repeatedly, ten times or more. The chain uses TRBV5-5 and TRBJ2-3; weak D call: TRBD2 (6 bases). V was shortened by 0 bases and J by 1 base, with 12 bases between the two germline ends. Germline values: CDR1 SGHKS, CDR2 YYEKEE (reference sequence). The CDR3 runs 16 residues. CDR3 amino acids: CASSLVLRGGTDTQYF. The CDR3 coding sequence is TGTGCCAGCAGCTTGGTTCTCCGCGGGGGCACAGATACGCAGTATTTT. Full variable domain (missing parts from reference TRBV5-5 and TRBJ2-3): DAGVTQSPTHLIKTRGQQVTLRCSPISGHKSVSWYQQVLGQGPQFIFQYYEKEERGRGNFPDRFSARQFPNYSSELNVNALLLGDSALYLCASSLVLRGGTDTQYFGPGTRLTVL.

The CDR3 sequence is CASSPLAGGADTQYF. The CDR3 DNA reads as TGTGCCAGCAGTCCACTAGCGGGGGGTGCAGATACGCAGTATTTT. The chain couples TRBV6-1 to TRBJ2-3; TRBD2 aligns across 12 bases. Trimming cost V 5 bases and J 4 bases; bases outside gene matches: 4. The CDR3 totals 15 residues. Germline CDR1 MNHNS, CDR2 SASEGT.

The rearrangement uses TRBV9 and TRBJ1-2; possibly TRBD1 for D (6 bases). This CDR3 has 14 residues. V was clipped by 4 bases and J by 4 bases, with 14 bases between them. Germline V gives CDR1 SGDLS, CDR2 YYNGEE. CDR3 protein: CASSKRGNGYGYTF. CDR3 sequence (DNA): TGTGCCAGCAGCAAAAGGGGGAACGGCTATGGCTACACCTTC.

This clonotype was counted at least ten times. The chain couples TRBV7-2 to TRBJ2-2, with 11 nucleotides matching TRBD2. This CDR3 is built from 15 residues. Germline CDR1 is SGHTA and CDR2 is FQGNSA. V lost 6 bases to trimming and J lost 6 bases; unmatched junction nucleotides: 6. CDR3 sequence reads: CASSRSGGVAGELFF. The DNA for the CDR3 is TGTGCCAGCAGTCGTAGCGGGGGGGTCGCCGGGGAGCTGTTTTTT.

The chain combines TRBV7-2 with TRBJ2-5; D is uncertain. The germline V gene encodes CDR1 SGHTA and CDR2 FQGNSA. V dropped 5 bases and J dropped 4 bases, with 8 bases sitting between them. The CDR3 runs 12 residues. The CDR3 DNA reads as TGTGCCAGCAGCCCAGCGATAGAGACCCAGTACTTC. Its protein is CASSPAIETQYF.

CDR3 DNA sequence: TGTGCAGGGGGACAGGGGCCCCACGAGCAGTACTTC. Its protein product is CAGGQGPHEQYF. The chain recombines TRBV2 with TRBJ2-7; the match to TRBD1 covers 10 bases. CDR1 and CDR2 (germline): SNHLY, FYNNEI. The CDR3 runs 12 residues.

The chain has TRBV9 and TRBJ1-3; a possible D gene is TRBD1 (6 bases). V was clipped by 3 bases and J by 0 bases, with 16 bases between them. The CDR3 runs to 17 residues. The V gene's germline CDR1 is SGDLS and CDR2 YYNGEE. The CDR3 DNA sequence: TGTGCCAGCAGCGAACCCGGCGGGGGCCTCTCTGGAAACACCATATATTTT. Residues: CASSEPGGGLSGNTIYF.

As regards this clonotype: This could be a read error, since a much larger clone is one nucleotide away. This rearrangement joins TRBV19 to TRBJ1-3; 12 bases are a match to TRBD1. Unmatched junction bases numbered 22, after V lost 4 bases and J lost 15 bases. CDR3 length equals 18 residues. Germline assignment: CDR1 LNHDA and CDR2 SQIVND (reference sequence). CDR3 loop: CASSTGTGGASPGNSTYF. The DNA of the CDR3 is TGTGCCAGTAGTACGGGGACAGGGGGCGCGAGCCCTGGAAACAGCACATATTTT. Complete variable domain (other parts from reference TRBV19 and TRBJ1-3): DGGITQSPKYLFRKEGQNVTLSCEQNLNHDAMYWYRQDPGQGLRLIYYSQIVNDFQKGDIAEGYSVSREKKESFPLTVTSAQKNPTAFYLCASSTGTGGASPGNSTYFGEGSWLTVV.

With regard to this clonotype: A junction end diverges from the germline sequence, so it may reflect a read error. Here the CDR3 DNA reads TGTGCCAGCAGCCTAGGCCGGGGGGCCGGCGAGGAGCACTTCTTC. It codes for CASSLGRGAGEEHFF. This chain links TRBV7-2 with TRBJ2-1; possible D gene TRBD2, 7 bases. This CDR3 has 15 residues. Looked up from germline, CDR1 is SGHTA and CDR2 is FQGNSA.

The chain uses TRBV2 and TRBJ1-5; D possibly corresponds to TRBD1 (6 bases). Germline V lookup: CDR1 SNHLY, CDR2 FYNNEI. This CDR3 region has 14 residues. The CDR3 here is CGASAGDSNQPQHF. The DNA of the CDR3 is TGTGGCGCCAGCGCAGGGGATAGCAATCAGCCCCAGCATTTT.

This chain connects TRBV7-3 to TRBJ2-2; either TRBD1 or TRBD2 may supply D (5 bases each). The CDR3 is 14 residues long. V was trimmed by 3 bases and J by 6 bases, leaving 11 bases between them. CDR1 and CDR2 from the germline V gene are SGHTA and FQGTGA. The CDR3 DNA follows: TGTGCCAGCAGCTTTGGTCCGGGGCCCGGGGAGCTGTTTTTT. Translated: CASSFGPGPGELFF.

This clonotype was observed at least ten times. This sequence joins TRBV5-1 and TRBJ2-3; TRBD1 matches 7 bases. The V gene's germline CDR1 is SGHRS and CDR2 YFSETQ. J was trimmed by 3 bases and V by 3 bases; bases with no gene match: 1. The CDR3 length is 13 residues. The CDR3 sequence is CASSSGQTDTQYF. The CDR3 nucleotides are TGCGCCAGCAGCTCGGGACAGACAGATACGCAGTATTTT.

V usage is TRBV7-2 and J usage is TRBJ2-7; D perhaps matches TRBD2 (5 bases). The CDR3 runs to 16 residues. The germline V and J ends were trimmed by 3 bases and 10 bases, with 25 bases remaining between them. Germline V CDR1 and CDR2: SGHTA, FQGNSA. CDR3 sequence reads: CASSFRTAGERFFQYF. CDR3 nucleotide sequence: TGTGCCAGCAGCTTTCGGACCGCCGGGGAGCGGTTTTTTCAGTACTTC.